This T cell receptor (beta chain) was profiled in a study of cytomegalovirus exposure and HLA in healthy donors (dated by TCRdb to about 2017). Concerning the study at large: An earlier analysis of some 620 of the donors reported under 300 Gb of sequence data and about 120 million unique TCR beta sequences obtained from 150 million to 200 million T cells. An early release that covered 500 to 800 HLA-typed donors contained approximately 300 gigabases of sequencing data and 80 million or so unique TCR sequences. The genetic ancestry cluster associated with self-reported Caucasian donors included around four fifths of the roughly 390 genotyped donors. The study aimed to test whether signatures of past pathogen exposure could be identified by cataloging public T cell receptors. The T cell repertoires of 666 subjects were profiled by immunosequencing and related to cytomegalovirus serostatus. Besides the first cohort of some 670 subjects, a separate validation cohort made up of some 110 different subjects was used. To predict cytomegalovirus infection status, the study brought together high-throughput TCR immunosequencing, statistical association of individual TCRs with disease status, and machine learning. To study patterns of TCR occurrence, a later analysis re-analyzed previously published TCR beta repertoires from just over 650 donors and added high-resolution HLA genotyping. The later analysis used no new phenotypic data to find candidate immune exposures, relying instead on TCR beta sequences and their occurrence across donors. An earlier analysis of more than 450 of the donors used high-throughput TCR beta sequencing to judge whether each TCR beta V gene segment behaved as functional or pseudogenic. Donor age, sex, ethnicity and CMV serostatus were collected together with the repertoire data. A later genetic analysis used genome-wide SNP genotypes for about 65% of the roughly 670 donors, treating that subset as a discovery cohort. All discovery cohort repertoires had been generated on a single sequencing platform. Both class I and class II loci were covered by HLA typing, at four-digit resolution. The number of typed donors differed by locus: roughly 620-630 for A, B, C, DRB1 and DQB1; 522 for DQA1; fewer than 610 for DPA1; and about 470 for DPB1. Roughly 5 DR-DQ haplotypes were handled as single units for association and clustering, since linkage in the cohort was strong. On average, roughly 250,000 unique TCR beta nucleotide sequences were sequenced per donor among about 400 genotyped donors of the cohort, with roughly 18% of those sequences being non-productive. The research as a whole found: In this cohort, only TCR beta chains were sequenced, and detectable features were limited by the absence of alpha or paired-chain data. An earlier analysis of approximately 570 of the donors showed that most TCR beta V segments appeared in productive rearrangements either about 87% or about 30% of the time, which broadly matched IMGT annotations. A further reported finding was that TCR beta sequences accurately predicted the HLA-A and HLA-B alleles for most subjects in the first cohort. An association between a missense DCLRE1C variant and V-gene and J-gene trimming of TCR beta chains was found in a later genetic analysis and replicated in an independent cohort. The only immune exposure information available for the cohort was CMV serostatus. Because some donors lacked HLA typing at each locus, the association tests relied only on the typed subset. Some IMGT-functional V segments, including TRBV6-2 and TRBV6-3, could not be distinguished by the 87-base-pair reads and were therefore excluded. The earlier analysis of a few hundred of the donors excluded around 17 rarely observed V segments, including chromosome 9 orphons, because counts were too low. The sequencing pipeline was judged likely to have produced a cluster of highly shared sequence variants as a technical artifact. Assigning TCR associations to individual alleles was difficult when HLA alleles, especially DR and DQ, strongly co-occurred. A later analysis associated 17,000 or so TCR beta sequences with specific HLA alleles at a false discovery rate of 0.05. According to the authors, the approach could potentially be generalized to other disease states and immunological phenotypes. Linkage disequilibrium might explain the correlated functional status among segregating V segments, but an unknown experimental factor could not be excluded. According to a later analysis, most CMV-associated TCR beta chains appeared to be HLA-restricted, and the HLA associations seemed to be driven largely by CMV exposure. In a later analysis, the rate of TCR association differed among HLA loci, with DRB1 alleles having the most associated TCRs and HLA-C alleles having the fewest. In a later analysis, HLA-associated TCR beta chains showed more clonal expansion and lower generation probabilities than non-associated chains that were equally common. While some public TCRs were present in many individuals, most TCR sequences turned up only very rarely across donors. Three of the identified cytomegalovirus-associated TCR beta chains were confirmed in vitro to be specific for cytomegalovirus antigens. In a later analysis, several top co-occurrence clusters were reported to appear linked to parvovirus B19, influenza, CMV and Epstein-Barr virus. Sequencing depth was assumed to be roughly uniform across donors in the presence/absence analyses, though that assumption may not hold. The study gave a list of around 170 TCR beta chains associated with cytomegalovirus. Compared with the roughly 670-donor mean, donors in an Asian-associated ancestry cluster had fewer N-insertions in productive TCRs, according to a later genetic analysis. The classifier was reported to diagnose cytomegalovirus status with high specificity and sensitivity in both the original cohort and the validation cohort.

Of note for this clone: Its antigen specificity is not known. The sample holds no much larger clone one base away, and base qualities are not on file.

Sequences KGHSH (CDR1) and LQKENI (CDR2) are obtained from the germline V gene. CDR3 length: 16 amino acids, cysteine to phenylalanine. The kept DNA is CDR3 alone, 48 bases in frame from the first base. The germline V and J ends show losses of 0 bases and 5 bases respectively, and no gene match explains 8 bases of the junction. The library was prepared using the immunoSEQ multiplex PCR assay. The multiplex PCR relied on a mix of 60 forward primers for TCR Vbeta segments and 13 reverse primers for TCR Jbeta segments. The CDR3 region of rearranged TCR beta genes was amplified from genomic DNA by a multiplex PCR assay. On the Illumina HiSeq System, the amplified TCR beta libraries were sequenced as 87-base-pair reads. Regarding the original processing steps: A later analysis tallied around 87 million unique TCR beta chains across the 666 repertoires, and approximately 9.9 million of those chains were shared by two or more donors. A nearest-neighbor algorithm error-corrected the raw reads and collapsed the reads into unique sequences, merging closely related sequences to remove PCR and sequencing errors. CDR3 sequences were aligned to IMGT reference sequences to assign V, D and J gene segments. Each retained sequence needed at least a six-nucleotide match to both a V gene segment and a J gene segment. A rearrangement counted as productive if the CDR3 had no stop codons and remained in frame with V and J, and every other rearrangement counted as non-productive. Following IMGT convention, CDR3 was defined as the stretch from the second conserved V-encoded cysteine to the conserved J-encoded phenylalanine. The earlier analysis of approximately 500 of the donors excluded sequences that lacked an unambiguous match to a single V gene segment. An earlier analysis of fewer than 650 of the donors classified V segments as functional when productive rearrangements were above 56.7% and as segregating when the standard deviation between donors was above 5%. A statistical classification framework was built to diagnose cytomegalovirus status from the catalog of TCR beta chain sequences. In a later analysis, V and J genes were assigned by comparing TCR nucleotide sequences against IMGT/GENE-DB human TR gene sequences. In a later analysis, CDR3 sequences and most-parsimonious VDJ recombination scenarios were assigned using the TCRdist pipeline. In a later analysis, each TCR beta chain was defined by its CDR3 amino acid sequence together with its V-gene family, and reads lacking a unique V-gene family were excluded. In a later analysis, 550 to 650 highly shared, low-generation-probability nucleotide sequences were removed to address suspected cross-contamination and a sequencing artifact. A later analysis calculated a clonal expansion index for each public chain from normalized within-repertoire ranks of inferred template counts. Generation probabilities in a later analysis came from a VDJ recombination model fitted to out-of-frame rearrangements, and those results were checked against IGoR. Hypergeometric tests were used in a later analysis to score TCR-TCR, TCR-HLA and TCR-CMV co-occurrence, with a repertoire-size bias correction applied to the TCR pairs. In a later analysis, false discovery rates were estimated by permuting HLA or CMV assignments 20 times. In a later analysis, co-occurring TCRs were grouped using DBSCAN, and TCRdist sequence similarity was added for clustering within HLA-allele-positive subsets. Repertoires with fewer than 30,000 or more than 120,000 public chains, plus five repertoires with anomalous nucleotide sharing, were excluded from co-occurrence clustering. TCRdb took over this immuneACCESS table, retaining in-frame rearrangements with V and J assigned. Such tables are incomplete; in checked studies, under half of the missing clones stem from an unresolved V gene, and the remainder is unexplained. V, J and clone size are those of that table, while D and trimming were read from the DNA. Present in this sample are 80,000 to 100,000 clones, about 77% of which were seen just once. The ten top clones hold around 3.6% of the sample.

The cohort consisted of 666 healthy bone marrow donors. At the time of sampling, all cohort members were nominally healthy, though unrecorded immune exposures were likely present. The donor tested CMV seronegative and was one of the 352 seronegative cohort members. A peripheral blood sample was provided by each donor, and peripheral blood mononuclear cells were used for TCR beta sequencing. Genomic DNA extraction from the blood cell samples was performed with the Qiagen DNeasy Blood Extraction Kit. The sequence came from a man aged 40-49 years in good health and CMV-seronegative. The sequencing sample was made of PBMCs. This chain joins TRBV18 to TRBJ2-7; 9 bases in between match TRBD1. CDR3 region: CASSPPVGQGFHEQYF. The base sequence is TGTGCCAGCTCACCACCGGTGGGACAGGGCTTTCACGAGCAGTACTTC.